The T cell receptor (beta chain) described here comes from a study of vaccination and CD4 T cells after COVID-19. On the study more broadly: Nasal swab PCR detected SARS-CoV-2 in convalescent patients; fewer than ten had mild disease, one severe.

Sequencing of the DNA from cultured CD4+ T cells was carried out with the Oncomine TCR Beta short-read assay. TCRdb used MiXCR to reprocess the PCR reads, holding one entry per CDR3 protein. Among about 7,300 distinct CDR3 sequences, less than 80% were seen once, and the ten largest hold around 15%. V was shortened by 6 bases and J by 8 bases, with 19 bases between the two germline ends. CDR1 is DFQATT, CDR2 SNEGSKA, per germline (reference sequence). The length of the CDR3 is 13 residues. Findings of the study overall: When vaccine-specific clones from convalescent patients were examined, 304 of 307 were spike mono-reactive. Although the median of SARS-CoV-2-reactive clonotypes rose from 21 to 38, the change was not significant.

This clonotype came up a few times. The antigen is not known. The treatment here: approximately nine-day PBMC culture with coronavirus spike peptide pools or control peptides (ViraFEST assay). The sequencing here drew on cultured CD4+ T cells from blood, taken after SARS-CoV-2 vaccination. The receptor was isolated from a human donor with COVID-19. V gene TRBV20-1 combines with J gene TRBJ1-2; a weak D match, TRBD1 (5 bases). The CDR3 here is CSALADSFEGYTF. In nucleotides, the CDR3 is TGCAGTGCCCTAGCAGACAGCTTCGAAGGCTACACCTTC.